This T cell receptor (beta chain) was sequenced for a study of cytomegalovirus exposure and HLA in healthy donors. The study's findings and limits: It was taken for granted in presence/absence analyses that sequencing depth across donors was roughly uniform. A later analysis by the authors found several of the most significant clusters apparently linked to common viral pathogens. For TCR beta chains, V- and J-gene trimming was later linked to a missense DCLRE1C variant.

Points on this clone: What it binds is unknown.

Germline lookup yields CDR1 SQVTM and CDR2 ANQGSEA. The CDR3 has 14 amino acids. V was shortened by 6 bases and J by 6 bases, with 21 bases between the two germline ends. PCR involved 60 Vbeta and 13 Jbeta primers. Clones were read by immunoSEQ multiplex PCR, and TCRdb kept only the in-frame ones, dropping some. The sample includes about 190,000 clones, roughly 79% seen only once; the top ten take 1.6%. V gene TRBV29-1 combines with J gene TRBJ2-7; tentatively, D is TRBD1 (5 bases). The TCR was taken from a woman aged 18-35 years in good health and CMV-seronegative. Material for sequencing was PBMCs. In DNA form, the CDR3 reads TGCAGCGTACGGATAAGGGGTAATGGGCTCGAGCAGTACTTC. Translation gives CSVRIRGNGLEQYF.